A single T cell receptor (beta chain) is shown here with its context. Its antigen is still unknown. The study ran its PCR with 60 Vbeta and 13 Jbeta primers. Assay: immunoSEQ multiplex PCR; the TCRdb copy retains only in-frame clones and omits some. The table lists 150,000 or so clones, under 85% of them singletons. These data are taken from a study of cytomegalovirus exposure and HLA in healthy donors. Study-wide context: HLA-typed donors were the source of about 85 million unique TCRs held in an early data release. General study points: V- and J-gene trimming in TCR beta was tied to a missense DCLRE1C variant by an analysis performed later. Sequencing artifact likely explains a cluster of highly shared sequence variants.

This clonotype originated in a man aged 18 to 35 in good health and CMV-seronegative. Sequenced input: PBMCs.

The CDR3: CASRGGTGGYGYTF. The CDR3 region has the DNA TGTGCCTCGCGGGGCGGGACAGGGGGCTATGGCTACACCTTC. The chain links TRBV6-5 to TRBJ1-2, with 11 bases fitting TRBD1. Per the germline V gene, CDR1 is MNHEY and CDR2 is SVGAGI. The CDR3 totals 14 residues. With 11 bases clipped from V and 4 bases from J, the junction kept 9 bases outside the gene matches.